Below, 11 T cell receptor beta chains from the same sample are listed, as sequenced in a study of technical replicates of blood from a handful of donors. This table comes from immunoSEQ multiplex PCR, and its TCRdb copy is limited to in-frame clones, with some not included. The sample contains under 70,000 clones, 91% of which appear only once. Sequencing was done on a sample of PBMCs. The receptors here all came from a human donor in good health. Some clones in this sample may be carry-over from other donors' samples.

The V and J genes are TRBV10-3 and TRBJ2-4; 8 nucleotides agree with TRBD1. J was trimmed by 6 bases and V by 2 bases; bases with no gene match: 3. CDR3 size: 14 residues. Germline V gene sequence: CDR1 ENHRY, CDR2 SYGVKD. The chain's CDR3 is CAISEQGAGNIQYF. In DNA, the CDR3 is TGTGCCATCAGTGAGCAGGGGGCGGGAAACATTCAGTACTTC.

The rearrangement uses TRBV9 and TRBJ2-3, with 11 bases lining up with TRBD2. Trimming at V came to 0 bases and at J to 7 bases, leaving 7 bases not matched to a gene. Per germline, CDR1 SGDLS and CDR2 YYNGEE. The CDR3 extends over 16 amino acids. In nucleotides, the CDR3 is TGTGCCAGCAGCGTAGAGATTAGCGGGGGGGCAAATACGCAGTATTTT. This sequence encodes CASSVEISGGANTQYF.

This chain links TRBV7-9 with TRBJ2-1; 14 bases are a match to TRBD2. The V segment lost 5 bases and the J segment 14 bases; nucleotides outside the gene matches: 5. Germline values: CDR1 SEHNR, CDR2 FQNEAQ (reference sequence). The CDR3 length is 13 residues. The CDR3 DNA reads TGTGCCAGCAGCCCGGGACTAGCGGGGGTTGAGTTCTTC. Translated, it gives CASSPGLAGVEFF.

CDR3 sequence (DNA): TGCGCCAGCAGCCCGGACCGGGACTCTGAGACCCAGTACTTC. Amino acid sequence: CASSPDRDSETQYF. The V call is TRBV5-1, the J call TRBJ2-5; the D gene is possibly TRBD2 (6 bases). The CDR3 sequence is 14 residues long. Trimming pared 4 bases from V and 5 bases from J, leaving 15 bases between. The V gene's germline CDR1 is SGHRS and CDR2 YFSETQ.

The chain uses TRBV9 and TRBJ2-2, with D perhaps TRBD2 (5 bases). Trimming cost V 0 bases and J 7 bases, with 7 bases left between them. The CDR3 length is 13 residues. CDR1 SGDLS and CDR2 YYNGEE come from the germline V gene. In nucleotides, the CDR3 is TGTGCCAGCAGCGTAGTCGGGGTCGGGGAGCTGTTTTTT. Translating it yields CASSVVGVGELFF.

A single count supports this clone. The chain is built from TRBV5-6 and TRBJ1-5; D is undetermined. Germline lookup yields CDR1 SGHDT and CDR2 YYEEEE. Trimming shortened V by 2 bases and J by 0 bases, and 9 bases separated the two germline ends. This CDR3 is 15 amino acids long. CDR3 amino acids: CASSFGIVSNQPQHF. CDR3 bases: TGTGCCAGCAGCTTTGGTATAGTTAGCAATCAGCCCCAGCATTTT.

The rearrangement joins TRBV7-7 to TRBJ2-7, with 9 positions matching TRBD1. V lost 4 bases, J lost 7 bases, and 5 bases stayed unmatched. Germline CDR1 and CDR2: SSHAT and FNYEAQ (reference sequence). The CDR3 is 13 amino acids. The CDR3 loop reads CASSWDRDAEQYF. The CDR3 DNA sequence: TGTGCCAGCAGCTGGGACAGGGATGCTGAGCAGTACTTC.

The CDR3 loop is CASSESGRGETQYF. The CDR3 DNA follows: TGTGCCAGCAGTGAGAGCGGGAGGGGGGAGACCCAGTACTTC. The genes are TRBV25-1 and TRBJ2-5; 10 nucleotides align to TRBD2. This CDR3 region has 14 residues. V was pared by 3 bases and J by 5 bases, with 3 bases of the junction left unmatched. The germline V gene encodes CDR1 MGHDK and CDR2 SYGVNS.

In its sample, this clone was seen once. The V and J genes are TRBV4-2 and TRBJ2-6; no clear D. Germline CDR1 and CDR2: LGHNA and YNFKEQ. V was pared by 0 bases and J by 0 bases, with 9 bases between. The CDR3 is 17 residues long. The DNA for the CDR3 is TGTGCCAGCAGCCAAGATTTTGTGGCCTCTGGGGCCAACGTCCTGACTTTC. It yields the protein CASSQDFVASGANVLTF.

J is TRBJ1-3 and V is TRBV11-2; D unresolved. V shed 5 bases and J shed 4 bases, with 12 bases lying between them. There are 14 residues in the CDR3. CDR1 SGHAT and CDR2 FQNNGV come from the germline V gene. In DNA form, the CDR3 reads TGTGCCAGCAGCCCGGGGATGCTAGGAAACACCATATATTTT. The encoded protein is CASSPGMLGNTIYF.

The CDR3 DNA reads TGTGCCAGCATTTCTAGCGGGGCGGTCTACGAGCAGTACTTC. Translation: CASISSGAVYEQYF. The chain has TRBV28 and TRBJ2-7; TRBD2 matches at 9 bases. The germline V gene has CDR1 MDHEN and CDR2 SYDVKM. The CDR3 is made up of 14 amino acids. Unmatched junction bases numbered 7, after V lost 7 bases and J lost 3 bases.